This T cell receptor (beta chain) is drawn from a study of blood T cell repertoires in COVID-19. The junction had 9 bases not matched to a gene; V was cut back by 4 bases and J by 6 bases. Germline loops: CDR1 SGHAT, CDR2 FQNNGV. The length of the CDR3 is 16 residues. Assay used: immunoSEQ multiplex PCR; TCRdb lists only in-frame clones, some missing. The repertoire holds 250,000 to 300,000 clones, with roughly nine tenths as singletons. The chain carries TRBV11-2 and TRBJ2-2; 9 nucleotides line up with TRBD1. This clonotype was sampled from a human donor in a cohort exposed to, infected with or recovered from COVID-19 (not recorded which). The donor label of this sample is uncertain. Input material: PBMCs or T cells enriched from blood (not recorded which). CDR3 residues: CASSSNYRGRAGELFF. CDR3 sequence (DNA): TGTGCCAGCAGCTCTAACTACAGGGGGCGCGCCGGGGAGCTGTTTTTT.